This T cell receptor (beta chain) was captured by sequencing in a study of OX40 agonist ivuxolimab in advanced cancers. Study results and limitations: What antigens the expanded peripheral T cells recognized was never established. Partial responders at 0.1-3.0 mg/kg had among the lowest clonal expansion. Normalized T-cell clonal expansion was also low in some nonresponders.

V lost 0 bases and J lost 9, with 11 bases in between. Per the germline V gene, CDR1 is SGHTA and CDR2 is FQGNSA. The CDR3 sequence is 14 residues long. Repertoires were generated with immunoSEQ multiplex PCR, while TCRdb's copy carries only in-frame clones and drops some. Altogether roughly 80,000 clones are present, 86% being singletons, with the ten largest covering 6.9%. Of note for this clone: Its antigen is still unknown.

The receptor's source is an adult with an advanced solid tumor such as melanoma, head and neck, liver or kidney cancer. V is TRBV7-2 and J is TRBJ1-4; D is unresolved. Sequenced material: CD4+ or CD8+ T cells sorted from blood, taken in a trial of the OX40 agonist ivuxolimab. The CDR3 bases are TGTGCCAGCAGCTTAGCGCCCGACGGTAAAAAACTGTTTTTT. As protein: CASSLAPDGKKLFF.